These T cell receptor beta chains were read from a single sample in a study of blood T cell repertoires in COVID-19. Profiling relied on immunoSEQ multiplex PCR, and the TCRdb table lists in-frame clones only, not all of them. The data contain around 270,000 clones, more than 85% of them singletons. Sequenced input: peripheral blood. Receptor source: a person between 18 and 35 years old with COVID-19, enrolled during active disease. Both conserved end residues are trimmed from each CDR3. Each record gives: V gene, clone size, CDR3 protein. Clone size is not always given. Where it is, it says once, few, many or a class for expanded clones.

v_call: TRBV5-1; clone_size: few; cdr3_aa: ASSSDRGNQPQH
v_call: TRBV3-1/TRBV3-2; clone_size: once; cdr3_aa: ASSQLRTSGSRNEQF
v_call: TRBV6-6; clone_size: once; cdr3_aa: ASRARRQVNTEAF
v_call: TRBV27; clone_size: -; cdr3_aa: ASSSPTLGSTEAF
v_call: TRBV4-3; clone_size: -; cdr3_aa: ASSPGRGGYQETQY
v_call: TRBV7-2; clone_size: -; cdr3_aa: ASSPRQGGTQY
v_call: TRBV9; clone_size: -; cdr3_aa: ASSAPGSNQPQH
v_call: TRBV6-6; clone_size: -; cdr3_aa: ASSYSNYPALNEQF
v_call: TRBV3-1/TRBV3-2; clone_size: once; cdr3_aa: ASRSASGRTYEQY
v_call: TRBV28; clone_size: -; cdr3_aa: ASSSGTAYNSPLH
v_call: TRBV7-2; clone_size: -; cdr3_aa: ASSHLTSGRASEQF
v_call: TRBV2; clone_size: -; cdr3_aa: ASTGTSGTSYEQY
v_call: TRBV5-6; clone_size: -; cdr3_aa: ASSPGLGKRTQY
v_call: TRBV5-6; clone_size: -; cdr3_aa: ASSLRQGLETQY
v_call: TRBV3-1/TRBV3-2; clone_size: -; cdr3_aa: ASSPLGGSYNEQF
v_call: TRBV27; clone_size: -; cdr3_aa: ASRLQGFNEKLF
v_call: TRBV11-2; clone_size: -; cdr3_aa: ASSFLLERSTGELF
v_call: TRBV2; clone_size: -; cdr3_aa: ASSFSPAGGGEQY